The 25 T cell receptor beta chains presented below share a single source sample, sequenced in a study of T-cell reconstitution after alpha-beta-depleted transplantation in children. Unique molecular identifiers were incorporated into the prepared TCRbeta library. TCRdb ran MiXCR on the PCR reads and lists one entry per CDR3 protein. The data contain around 130,000 distinct CDR3 sequences, 8% to 10% of them singletons. Specimen: PBMCs, mostly from graft donor cells, collected 180 days after TCRalphabeta/CD19-depleted stem cell transplant. The receptor source for this set is a girl less than two years old who had a stem cell transplant for combined immunodeficiency, so the T cells may come from the graft donor.

In its sample, this clonotype was seen a few times. The chain links TRBV3-1 to TRBJ2-7; D gene ambiguous. Germline V gene data show CDR1 as LGHDT and CDR2 as YNNKEL (reference sequence). This CDR3 spans 12 amino acids. Trimming cost V 0 bases and J 5 bases, with 5 bases left between them. CDR3 sequence reads: CASSQDLNEQYF. CDR3 DNA sequence: TGTGCCAGCAGCCAAGATCTGAACGAGCAGTACTTC.

This clonotype has ten or more counts. This rearrangement joins TRBV20-1 to TRBJ2-3; D remains ambiguous. The ends were cut back, 7 bases at V and 0 bases at J, with 5 bases in the middle. Looked up from germline, CDR1 is DFQATT and CDR2 is SNEGSKA (reference sequence). The CDR3 is 11 residues long. The CDR3 sequence is CSGESTDTQYF. DNA of the CDR3: TGCAGTGGAGAGAGCACAGATACGCAGTATTTT.

This clonotype came up a few times. The V and J genes are TRBV12-3 or TRBV12-4 and TRBJ2-4; TRBD2 matches 8 bases. Unmatched junction bases numbered 5, after V lost 6 bases and J lost 1 base. The CDR3 totals 15 residues. For the CDR3, the DNA is TGTGCCAGCAGCCGGGGGGGTGCGGCCAAAAACATTCAGTACTTC. Its translation: CASSRGGAAKNIQYF.

A few counts support this clonotype. The genes are TRBV18 and TRBJ2-2, with D tentatively TRBD1 (6 bases). The CDR3 runs 15 residues. The germline V gene has CDR1 KGHSH and CDR2 LQKENI. The V end was cut by 3 bases, the J end by 0 bases, with 8 bases between. The CDR3 region has the DNA TGTGCCAGCTCACCTCGGACAGCGAACACCGGGGAGCTGTTTTTT. The encoded protein is CASSPRTANTGELFF. Full variable domain (missing parts from reference TRBV18 and TRBJ2-2): NAGVMQNPRHLVRRRGQEARLRCSPMKGHSHVYWYRQLPEEGLKFMVYLQKENIIDESGMPKERFSAEFPKEGPSILRIQQVVRGDSAAYFCASSPRTANTGELFFGEGSRLTVL.

This clonotype is termed medium-sized (0.01 to 0.1%). This chain connects TRBV20-1 to TRBJ2-3, with 9 bases that match TRBD2. The germline V gene has CDR1 DFQATT and CDR2 SNEGSKA (reference sequence). The J segment lost 3 bases and the V segment lost 6 bases, leaving 4 bases of the junction unmatched. CDR3 length: 13 residues. The CDR3 nucleotides are TGCAGTGCCCCTAGCGGGGCAACAGATACGCAGTATTTT. As protein: CSAPSGATDTQYF.

Ten or more counts support this clonotype. The V and J genes are TRBV5-5 and TRBJ2-5; 7 bases match TRBD2. The CDR3 is made up of 15 amino acids. Germline V gene lookup returns CDR1 SGHKS and CDR2 YYEKEE (reference sequence). Trimming removed 5 bases from V and 4 bases from J; junction bases left unmatched: 11. As DNA, the CDR3 is TGTGCCAGCAGTCTCTCGTGGTCGGGGGGAGAGACCCAGTACTTC. Its protein product is CASSLSWSGGETQYF.

This chain uses TRBV20-1 with TRBJ2-5; D not resolved. Trimming left V 2 bases short and J 4 bases short, with 8 bases between. CDR3 size: 12 residues. Looked up from germline, CDR1 is DFQATT and CDR2 is SNEGSKA (reference sequence). In DNA form, the CDR3 reads TGCAGTGCTAGACCTAAGTCAGAGACCCAGTACTTC. Encoded protein: CSARPKSETQYF.

The V gene is TRBV12-3 or TRBV12-4, the J gene TRBJ2-7, with 8 bases lining up with TRBD2. The length of the CDR3 is 14 residues. V lost 5 bases to trimming and J lost 5 bases; unmatched junction nucleotides: 8. The CDR3 nucleotides are TGTGCCAGCAGTCACCGGAGCGGGAGCCACGAGCAGTACTTC. Translating it yields CASSHRSGSHEQYF.

CDR3 DNA: TGTGCCAGCAGTCCGGTCGGCTATAGCAATCAGCCCCAGCATTTT. Translation gives CASSPVGYSNQPQHF. This chain joins TRBV6-1 and TRBJ1-5, with unresolved D. The germline V gene encodes CDR1 MNHNS and CDR2 SASEGT. The CDR3 runs 15 residues. Trimming stripped 5 bases from V and 0 bases from J, with 11 bases between.

This clonotype has only a few counts. Its ends do not fully match the called genes, so a read error is possible. J is TRBJ2-2 and V is TRBV6-5; 16 bases line up with TRBD2. Germline-derived CDR1 and CDR2 are MNHEY and SVGAGI. The CDR3 totals 14 residues. CDR3 region: CASRTGTSGGGLFF. For the CDR3, the DNA is TGTGCCAGCAGGACCGGGACTAGCGGGGGGGGGCTGTTTTTT.

Many counts were recorded for this clonotype. The V gene is TRBV29-1, the J gene TRBJ2-6, with D uncertain. This CDR3 has 15 amino acids. The V end was cut by 3 bases, the J end by 1 base, with 10 bases between. Per the germline V gene, CDR1 is SQVTM and CDR2 is ANQGSEA. The CDR3 DNA follows: TGCAGCGTTGAGGCGCAGGCGTCTGGGGCCAACGTCCTGACTTTC. It encodes CSVEAQASGANVLTF.

The chain recombines TRBV20-1 with TRBJ2-2; 13 positions match TRBD2. J gave up 7 bases and V 3 bases, and 8 bases lay outside the gene matches. Germline CDR1 is DFQATT and CDR2 is SNEGSKA (reference sequence). The CDR3 is 16 residues long. The CDR3 DNA reads TGCAGTGCTAGTCCACTAGCGGGGGGGCCCCACGGGGAGCTGTTTTTT. Protein sequence: CSASPLAGGPHGELFF.

This clonotype has just a few counts. The V call is TRBV6-2 or TRBV6-3, the J call TRBJ2-7, with a weak D call TRBD1 (5 bases). V dropped 5 bases and J dropped 6 bases, with 11 bases sitting between them. The germline CDR1 and CDR2 sequences are MNHEY and SVGEGT. The CDR3 is 12 amino acids. The CDR3 nucleotides read TGTGCCAGCAGTACCTCAGGGTTCGAGCAGTACTTC. It codes for CASSTSGFEQYF.

This clonotype was counted only a few times. V gene TRBV12-3 or TRBV12-4 combines with J gene TRBJ1-4; D perhaps matches TRBD1 (6 bases). The CDR3 covers 15 residues. V dropped 5 bases and J dropped 4 bases, with 14 bases sitting between them. Here the CDR3 DNA reads TGTGCCAGCAGTCTTGGGACATCTCATAATGAAAAACTGTTTTTT. This encodes CASSLGTSHNEKLFF.

This clonotype has a handful of counts. This rearrangement joins TRBV20-1 to TRBJ2-7, with D perhaps being TRBD1 or TRBD2 (5 bases each). The CDR3 has 16 residues. V lost 3 bases and J 1 base, leaving 19 bases between the germline ends. Germline V gene sequence: CDR1 DFQATT, CDR2 SNEGSKA (reference sequence). The CDR3 reads CSARGRALDTSYEQYF. The CDR3 DNA sequence: TGCAGTGCTAGGGGGAGAGCCCTGGACACTTCCTACGAGCAGTACTTC.

This chain connects TRBV5-6 to TRBJ1-6; D is undetermined. This CDR3 has 15 residues. Trimming left V 7 bases short and J 3 bases short, with 14 bases between. Germline V CDR1 and CDR2: SGHDT, YYEEEE. This CDR3 reads CASGRAGVYNSPLHF. For the CDR3, the DNA is TGTGCCAGCGGTCGAGCAGGAGTCTATAATTCACCCCTCCACTTT.

This clonotype was found a few times. The J gene is TRBJ2-2, the V gene TRBV5-5, with 11 bases identical to TRBD1. Germline V gives CDR1 SGHKS, CDR2 YYEKEE (reference sequence). With V trimmed by 5 bases and J by 3 bases, 3 bases remained unmatched. The CDR3 covers 15 residues. The CDR3: CASSWDRGDTGELFF. The CDR3, as DNA: TGTGCCAGCAGTTGGGACAGGGGGGACACCGGGGAGCTGTTTTTT.

The V gene is TRBV4-3, the J gene TRBJ2-7, with 10 bases fitting TRBD2. CDR1 and CDR2 from the germline V gene are LGHNA and YSLEER. The CDR3 is made up of 15 amino acids. Losses at the gene ends were 3 bases for V and 0 bases for J; bases not matched to a gene: 2. CDR3 sequence reads: CASSHSSGSSYEQYF. The CDR3 nucleotides are TGCGCCAGCAGCCACTCTAGCGGGAGCTCCTACGAGCAGTACTTC.

This clonotype has only a few counts. The chain recombines TRBV25-1 with TRBJ2-3; D gene ambiguous. Germline V CDR1 and CDR2: MGHDK, SYGVNS. The V end was cut by 4 bases, the J end by 2 bases, with 7 bases between. This CDR3 has 13 amino acids. This CDR3 reads CASSVDITDTQYF. The DNA of the CDR3 is TGTGCCAGCAGTGTCGACATCACAGATACGCAGTATTTT.

The rearrangement links TRBV7-2 to TRBJ2-1; 11 bases align to TRBD2. From germline, CDR1 is SGHTA and CDR2 FQGNSA. V shed 3 bases and J 3 bases; nucleotides not matched to a gene: 1. The CDR3 sequence is 15 residues long. DNA of the CDR3: TGTGCCAGCAGCTTCGGACTAGCGGGCTACAATGAGCAGTTCTTC. Translation: CASSFGLAGYNEQFF. Supplemented by reference TRBV7-2 and TRBJ2-1, the full variable domain reads GAGVSQSPSNKVTEKGKDVELRCDPISGHTALYWYRQSLGQGLEFLIYFQGNSAPDKSGLPSDRFSAERTGGSVSTLTIQRTQQEDSAVYLCASSFGLAGYNEQFFGPGTRLTVL.

Of note for this clonotype: Since a much larger clone is just one base distant, this may be a read error. The chain links TRBV7-9 to TRBJ2-7; D is possibly TRBD1 (6 bases). The V gene's germline CDR1 is SEHNR and CDR2 FQNEAQ (reference sequence). This CDR3 spans 13 amino acids. CDR3 DNA: TGTGTCAGCAGCTTGACAGGCCCCTACGAGCAGTACTTC. Amino acids: CVSSLTGPYEQYF.

In this sample, this clonotype turned up a few times. The chain uses TRBV11-2 and TRBJ2-1, with 9 nucleotides matching TRBD2. The V segment lost 1 base and the J segment 4 bases; nucleotides outside the gene matches: 2. The V gene's germline CDR1 is SGHAT and CDR2 FQNNGV. The CDR3 covers 15 residues. This CDR3 reads CASSLASGVYNEQFF. The CDR3, as DNA: TGTGCCAGCAGCTTAGCTAGCGGGGTATACAATGAGCAGTTCTTC.

J is TRBJ2-7 and V is TRBV5-1; D gene uncertain. V was cut by 5 bases and J by 2 bases, with 11 bases left in between. The CDR3 runs 13 residues. CDR1 is SGHRS and CDR2 is YFSETQ in the germline V gene. CDR3: CASRSAAAYEQYF. The CDR3 DNA sequence: TGCGCCAGCAGATCTGCCGCCGCCTACGAGCAGTACTTC.

There are a few counts of this clonotype. The rearrangement links TRBV27 to TRBJ2-1, with D tentatively TRBD1 (5 bases). Trimming removed 6 bases at V and 5 bases at J, with 14 bases between. Looked up from germline, CDR1 is MNHEY and CDR2 is SMNVEV (reference sequence). The CDR3 length is 14 residues. The CDR3 DNA sequence: TGTGCCAGCAGCCTAGGCTGGACACACAATGAGCAGTTCTTC. It encodes CASSLGWTHNEQFF.

This rearrangement joins TRBV5-6 to TRBJ2-1; TRBD1 aligns across 10 bases. With 1 base clipped from V and 7 bases from J, the junction kept 17 bases outside the gene matches. This CDR3 is 19 amino acids long. Germline CDR1 is SGHDT and CDR2 is YYEEEE. The DNA for the CDR3 is TGTGCCAGCAGCTTGAGGGGACAGGGGTTTAGAGCGGGGGCTAATGAGCAGTTCTTC. It specifies CASSLRGQGFRAGANEQFF.